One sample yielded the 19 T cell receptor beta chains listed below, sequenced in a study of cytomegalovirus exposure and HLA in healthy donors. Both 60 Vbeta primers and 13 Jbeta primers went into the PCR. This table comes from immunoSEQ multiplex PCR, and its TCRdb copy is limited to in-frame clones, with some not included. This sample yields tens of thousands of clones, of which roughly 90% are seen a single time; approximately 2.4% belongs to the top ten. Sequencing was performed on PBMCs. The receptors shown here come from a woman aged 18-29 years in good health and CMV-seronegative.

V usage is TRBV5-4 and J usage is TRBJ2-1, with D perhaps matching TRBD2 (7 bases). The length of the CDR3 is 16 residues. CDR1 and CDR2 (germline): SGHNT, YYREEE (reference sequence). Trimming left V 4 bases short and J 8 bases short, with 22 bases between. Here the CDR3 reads CASSPLGGAGMYEQFF. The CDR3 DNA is TGTGCCAGCAGCCCCCTAGGGGGAGCGGGGATGTATGAGCAGTTCTTC.

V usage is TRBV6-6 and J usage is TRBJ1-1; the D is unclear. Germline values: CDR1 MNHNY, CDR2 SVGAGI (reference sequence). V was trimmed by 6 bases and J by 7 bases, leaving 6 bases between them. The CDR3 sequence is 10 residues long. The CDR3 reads CASSHGEAFF. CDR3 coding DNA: TGTGCCAGCAGCCACGGTGAAGCTTTCTTT.

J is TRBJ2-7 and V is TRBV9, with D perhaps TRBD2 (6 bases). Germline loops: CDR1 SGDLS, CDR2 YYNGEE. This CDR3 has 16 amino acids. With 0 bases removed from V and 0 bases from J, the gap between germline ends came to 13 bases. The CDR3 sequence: CASSVGLAESSYEQYF. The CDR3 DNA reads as TGTGCCAGCAGCGTAGGATTAGCGGAAAGCTCCTACGAGCAGTACTTC.

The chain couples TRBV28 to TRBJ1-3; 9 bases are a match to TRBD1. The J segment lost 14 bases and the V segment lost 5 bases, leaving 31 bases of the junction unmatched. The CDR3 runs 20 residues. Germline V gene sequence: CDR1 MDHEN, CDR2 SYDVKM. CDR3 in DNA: TGTGCCAGCAGTCCGACCCACTGGACAGGGGCACTAAGTTACCGTACCCTGTTATATTTT. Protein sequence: CASSPTHWTGALSYRTLLYF.

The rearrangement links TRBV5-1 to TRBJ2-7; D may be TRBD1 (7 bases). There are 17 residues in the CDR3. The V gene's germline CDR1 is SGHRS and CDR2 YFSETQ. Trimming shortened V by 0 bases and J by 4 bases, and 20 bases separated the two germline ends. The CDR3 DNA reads TGCGCCAGCAGCTTGGCGTTAGGGCCCCAGGGGGGATACGAGCAGTACTTC. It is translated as CASSLALGPQGGYEQYF.

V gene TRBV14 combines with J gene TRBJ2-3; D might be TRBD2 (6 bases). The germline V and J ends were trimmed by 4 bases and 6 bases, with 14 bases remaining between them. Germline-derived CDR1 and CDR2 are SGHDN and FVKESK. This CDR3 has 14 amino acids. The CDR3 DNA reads TGTGCCAGCAGCCCCACCGGGAGTCTGGATACGCAGTATTTT. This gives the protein CASSPTGSLDTQYF.

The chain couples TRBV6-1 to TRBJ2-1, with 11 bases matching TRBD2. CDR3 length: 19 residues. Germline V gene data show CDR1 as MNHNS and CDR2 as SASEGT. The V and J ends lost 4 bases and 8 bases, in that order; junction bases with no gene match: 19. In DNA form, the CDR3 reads TGTGCCAGCAGTGCCTTTGGTCTAGCGGGAGGAGGGGGGTTCGATGAGCAGTTCTTC. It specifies CASSAFGLAGGGGFDEQFF.

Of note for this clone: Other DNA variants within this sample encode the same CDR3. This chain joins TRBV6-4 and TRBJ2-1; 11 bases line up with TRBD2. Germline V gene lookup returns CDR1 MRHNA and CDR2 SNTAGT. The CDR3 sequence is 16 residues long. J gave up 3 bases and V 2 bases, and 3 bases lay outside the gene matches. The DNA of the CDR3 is TGTGCCAGCAGTGACGTGGGACTAGCGGACTACAATGAGCAGTTCTTC. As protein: CASSDVGLADYNEQFF.

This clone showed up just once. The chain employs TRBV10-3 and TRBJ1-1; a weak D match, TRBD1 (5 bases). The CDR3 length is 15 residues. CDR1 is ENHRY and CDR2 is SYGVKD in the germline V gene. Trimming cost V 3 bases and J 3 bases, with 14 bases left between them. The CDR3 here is CAISDRRVYDTEAFF. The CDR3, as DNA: TGTGCCATCAGTGACCGCAGGGTTTACGACACTGAAGCTTTCTTT.

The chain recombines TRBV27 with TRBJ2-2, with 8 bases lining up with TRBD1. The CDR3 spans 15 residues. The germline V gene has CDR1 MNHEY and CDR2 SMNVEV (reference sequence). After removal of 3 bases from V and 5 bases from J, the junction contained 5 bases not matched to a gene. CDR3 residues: CASSFRTGSTGELFF. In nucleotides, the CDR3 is TGTGCCAGCAGTTTTAGGACAGGGTCGACCGGGGAGCTGTTTTTT.

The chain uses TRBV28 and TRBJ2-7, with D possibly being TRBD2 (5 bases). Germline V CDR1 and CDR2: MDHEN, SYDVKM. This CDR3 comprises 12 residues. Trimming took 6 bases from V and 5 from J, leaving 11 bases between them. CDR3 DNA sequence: TGTGCCAGCAGACCCCGGGATCACGAGCAGTACTTC. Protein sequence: CASRPRDHEQYF.

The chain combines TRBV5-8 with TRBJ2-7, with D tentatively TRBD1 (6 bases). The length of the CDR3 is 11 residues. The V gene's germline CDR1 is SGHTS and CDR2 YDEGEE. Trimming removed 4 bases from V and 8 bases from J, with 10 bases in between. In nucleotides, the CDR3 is TGTGCCAGCAGCCCTCAGGGGCAGCAGTACTTC. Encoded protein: CASSPQGQQYF.

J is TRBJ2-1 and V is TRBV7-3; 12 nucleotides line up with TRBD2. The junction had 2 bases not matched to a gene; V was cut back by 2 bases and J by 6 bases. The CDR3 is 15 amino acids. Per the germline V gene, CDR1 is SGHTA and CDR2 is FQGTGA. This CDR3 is CASSLLAGGRNEQFF. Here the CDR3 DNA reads TGTGCCAGCAGCTTACTAGCGGGAGGGCGCAATGAGCAGTTCTTC.

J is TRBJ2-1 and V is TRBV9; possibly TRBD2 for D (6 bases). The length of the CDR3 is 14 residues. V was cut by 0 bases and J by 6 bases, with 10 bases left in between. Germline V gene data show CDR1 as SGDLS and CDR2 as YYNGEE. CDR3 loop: CASSVAGVRNEQFF. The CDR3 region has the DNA TGTGCCAGCAGCGTAGCGGGAGTGCGCAATGAGCAGTTCTTC.

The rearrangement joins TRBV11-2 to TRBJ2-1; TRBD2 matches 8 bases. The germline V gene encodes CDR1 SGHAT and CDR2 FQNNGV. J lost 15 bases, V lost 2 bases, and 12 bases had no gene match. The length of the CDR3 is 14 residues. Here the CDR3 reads CASSLYPQREWTFF. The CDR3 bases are TGTGCCAGCAGCTTATACCCCCAGCGGGAGTGGACGTTCTTC.

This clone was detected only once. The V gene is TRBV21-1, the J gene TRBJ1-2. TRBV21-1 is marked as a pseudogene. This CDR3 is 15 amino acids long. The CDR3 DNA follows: TGTGCCAGCAGCAAAGCGGCGTGGGGAGCCTATGGCTACACCTTC. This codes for CASSKAAWGAYGYTF.

CDR3 nucleotide sequence: TGTGCCAGCCGGGGGTACACTGAAGCTTTCTTT. Protein product: CASRGYTEAFF. The chain uses TRBV28 and TRBJ1-1, with TRBD1 as a possible D gene (5 bases). V lost 8 bases to trimming and J lost 3 bases, with 7 bases between them. Looked up from germline, CDR1 is MDHEN and CDR2 is SYDVKM. The CDR3 sequence is 11 residues long.

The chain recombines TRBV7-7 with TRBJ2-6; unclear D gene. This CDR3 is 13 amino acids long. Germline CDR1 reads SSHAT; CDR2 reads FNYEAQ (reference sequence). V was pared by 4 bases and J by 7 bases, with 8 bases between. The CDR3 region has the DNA TGTGCCAGCAGCTCTGACTTCGCCAACGTCCTGACTTTC. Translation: CASSSDFANVLTF.

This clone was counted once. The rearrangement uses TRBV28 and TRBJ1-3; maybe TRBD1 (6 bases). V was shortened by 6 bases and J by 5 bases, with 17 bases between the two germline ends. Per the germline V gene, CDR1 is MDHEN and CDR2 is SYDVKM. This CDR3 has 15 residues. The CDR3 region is CASRKQGEGRNTIYF. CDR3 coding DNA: TGTGCCAGCAGGAAACAGGGAGAGGGCCGAAACACCATATATTTT.